This is a list of T cell receptor beta chains from one sample in a study of shared clonotypes between healthy human individuals. Produced via immunoSEQ multiplex PCR; TCRdb's table is partial and in-frame only. The sample contains about 580,000 clones, 95% to 98% of which appear only once. Sample: naive CD8+ T cells sorted from blood. The receptors come from a young man in good health. The CDR3 runs from the conserved cysteine through the conserved F or W. The D gene is left open where the match is weak. The listing skips clone size in some rows; elsewhere it reads once, few, many or a size class.

>TRBJ1-2|NA|TRBV12-5|11|NA
TGTGCTAGTGGTTTGGGACGTGGCTACACCTTC
CASGLGRGYTF
>TRBJ1-1|NA|TRBV7-9|12|NA
TGTGCCAGCAGCTTGGACCCTTCTGAAGCTTTCTTT
CASSLDPSEAFF
>TRBJ2-1|TRBD2|TRBV9|15|once
TGTGCCAGCAGCGGAGGACTAGCGGGAGGCAATGAGCAGTTCTTC
CASSGGLAGGNEQFF
>TRBJ1-5|TRBD1|TRBV27|13|NA
TGTGCCAGCACTACAGGGGGCGATCAGCCCCAGCATTTT
CASTTGGDQPQHF
>TRBJ2-7|NA|TRBV5-1|13|NA
TGCGCCAGCAGCTCCGGAAGGGGCTACGAGCAGTACTTC
CASSSGRGYEQYF
>TRBJ2-1|TRBD2|TRBV4-3|15|NA
TGCGCCAGCAGCCAAGTGCGGGAGTATGACAATGAGCAGTTCTTC
CASSQVREYDNEQFF
>TRBJ2-5|TRBD1|TRBV6-1|15|NA
TGTGCCAGCAGTGCGGGGACAGGCCTTCAAGAGACCCAGTACTTC
CASSAGTGLQETQYF
>TRBJ2-3|TRBD2|TRBV29-1|14|NA
TGCAGCGTTGACGCCGGGAGGGCCAAAGATACGCAGTATTTT
CSVDAGRAKDTQYF
>TRBJ1-1|TRBD1|TRBV4-1|16|NA
TGCGCCAGCAGCCAAGATAGGGACAGGGCCCGTGCTGAAGCTTTCTTT
CASSQDRDRARAEAFF
>TRBJ2-6|NA|TRBV7-2|15|NA
TGTGCCAGCAGCTTAGCCCATTATGGGGCCAACGTCCTGACTTTC
CASSLAHYGANVLTF
>TRBJ2-4|TRBD2|TRBV7-9|14|NA
TGTGCCAGCAGCGGTAGCGGGAGTGGGAACATTCAGTACTTC
CASSGSGSGNIQYF
>TRBJ1-1|NA|TRBV19|11|NA
TGTGCCAGTAAAGTAAACACTGAAGCTTTCTTT
CASKVNTEAFF
>TRBJ2-7|NA|TRBV27|13|NA
TGTGCCAGCCGGGACTTCCTCTCCTACGAGCAGTACTTC
CASRDFLSYEQYF
>TRBJ1-4|NA|TRBV9|15|NA
TGTGCCAGCAGCCCCGGGGGGTTACCAAATGAAAAACTGTTTTTT
CASSPGGLPNEKLFF
>TRBJ2-3|NA|TRBV13|22|NA
TGTGCCAGCAGCTCGCAAAAAAAGTCGGGAATGCGTAGTAAGCCCCCCACAGATACGCAGTATTTT
CASSSQKKSGMRSKPPTDTQYF
>TRBJ2-2|NA|TRBV7-6|15|NA
TGTGCCAGCAGCGACGGACAGATGAACACCGGGGAGCTGTTTTTT
CASSDGQMNTGELFF
>TRBJ2-7|TRBD2|TRBV29-1|17|NA
TGCAGCGTCGAAGACGGGGTAGAGGGCGGGAGGATCTACGAGCAGTACTTC
CSVEDGVEGGRIYEQYF
>TRBJ2-7|TRBD2|TRBV6-5|12|NA
TGTGCCACCAGGGACTACCTCTACGAGCAGTACTTC
CATRDYLYEQYF
>TRBJ2-1|NA|TRBV19|13|NA
TGTGCCAGTAGTATATTGGGGGTTAATGAGCAGTTCTTC
CASSILGVNEQFF
>TRBJ2-3|TRBD2|TRBV11-2|16|NA
TGTGCCAGCAGCTCGCCCTCGGGGGGGGCTGGAGATACGCAGTATTTT
CASSSPSGGAGDTQYF
>TRBJ1-5|NA|TRBV27|15|once
TGTGCCAGCAGCCTAATCGGGGAGAACAATCAGCCCCAGCATTTT
CASSLIGENNQPQHF
>TRBJ2-7|NA|TRBV4-3|14|NA
TGCGCCAGCAGCCAAGAAGAGGGAGGCTACGAGCAGTACTTC
CASSQEEGGYEQYF